This T cell receptor (beta chain) was obtained from a study of cytomegalovirus exposure and HLA in healthy donors. Study-wide context: Among 150 million to 200 million T cells, an earlier analysis found about 100 million unique TCR beta sequences. Researchers found that roughly 77% of over 350 genotyped donors fell within the Caucasian-associated ancestry cluster.

With 60 Vbeta and 13 Jbeta primers, the PCR was carried out. Profiling relied on immunoSEQ multiplex PCR, and the TCRdb table lists in-frame clones only, not all of them. The sample holds about 210,000 clones; approximately 79% are singletons and the top ten take 1.5% to 2%. Study outcomes and limitations: Near-uniform donor sequencing depth was presumed by presence/absence analyses. In a later analysis, TCR beta V- and J-gene trimming was associated with a missense DCLRE1C variant.

The CDR3 spans 12 residues. In germline, CDR1 is GTSNPN, CDR2 SVGIG (reference sequence). This clone was found a few times. Its antigen is currently unknown. The J gene is TRBJ2-7, the V gene TRBV30; 7 nucleotides align to TRBD1. The TCR sequence derives from a male donor in good health and CMV-seronegative. The sample was PBMCs. CDR3 residues: CAWGTAAFEQYF. The CDR3 DNA reads as TGTGCATGGGGGACAGCAGCCTTCGAGCAGTACTTC.